The source of this T cell receptor (beta chain) is a study of cytomegalovirus exposure and HLA in healthy donors. Researchers ran the PCR with 60 Vbeta and 13 Jbeta primers. Method: immunoSEQ multiplex PCR; TCRdb's copy keeps in-frame clones and lacks some. This table holds about 150,000 clones, about 75% found once. The sequenced sample was PBMCs. This receptor was taken from a woman under 40 in good health and CMV-seronegative.

The CDR3 region is CASSAPGAGIYGYTF. DNA for the CDR3: TGTGCCAGCAGCGCCCCTGGGGCAGGTATCTATGGCTACACCTTC. The gene calls are TRBV5-8 and TRBJ1-2; weak D call: TRBD1 (5 bases). V lost 4 bases, J lost 4 bases, and 17 bases lay in between. CDR3 length: 15 amino acids. Germline CDR1 is SGHTS and CDR2 is YDEGEE.